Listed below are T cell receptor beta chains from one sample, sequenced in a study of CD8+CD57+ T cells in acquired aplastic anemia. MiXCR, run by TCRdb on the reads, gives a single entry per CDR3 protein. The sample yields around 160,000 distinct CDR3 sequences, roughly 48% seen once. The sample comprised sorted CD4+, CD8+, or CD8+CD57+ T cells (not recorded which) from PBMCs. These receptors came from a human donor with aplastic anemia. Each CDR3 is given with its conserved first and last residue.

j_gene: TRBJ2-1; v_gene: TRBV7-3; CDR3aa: CASSLVASSYNEQFF
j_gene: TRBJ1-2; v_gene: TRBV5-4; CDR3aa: CASSSTDYGYTF
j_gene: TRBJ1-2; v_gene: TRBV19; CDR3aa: CASRRPGTERYGYTF
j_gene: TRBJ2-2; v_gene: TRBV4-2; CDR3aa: CASSQVRGRYTGELFF
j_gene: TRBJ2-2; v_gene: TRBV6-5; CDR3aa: CASSYGENTGELFF
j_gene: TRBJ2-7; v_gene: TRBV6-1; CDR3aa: CASKPNAGEQYF
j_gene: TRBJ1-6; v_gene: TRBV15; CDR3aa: CATSRDQPGNSPLHF
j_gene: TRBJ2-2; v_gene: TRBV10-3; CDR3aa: CASFPTSGSRTGELFF
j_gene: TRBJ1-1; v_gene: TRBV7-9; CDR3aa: CASSLAGRMNTEAFF
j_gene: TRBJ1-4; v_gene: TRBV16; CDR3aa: CASSQDNLGVINEKLFF
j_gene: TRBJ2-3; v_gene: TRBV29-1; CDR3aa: CSVGTADTQYF
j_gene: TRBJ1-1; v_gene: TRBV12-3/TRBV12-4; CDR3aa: CASSRNRVTGRDTEAFF
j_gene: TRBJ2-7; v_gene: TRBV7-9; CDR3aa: CASSLGTGDEQYF
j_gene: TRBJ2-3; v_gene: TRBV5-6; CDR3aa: CASSPPLRSSGKSDTQYF
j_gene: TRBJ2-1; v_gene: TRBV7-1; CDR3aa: CASSSSGTGGLSSYNEQFF
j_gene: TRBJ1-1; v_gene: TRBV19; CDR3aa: CASSITMNTEAFF
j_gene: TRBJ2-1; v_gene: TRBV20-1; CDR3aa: CSARAGGDGPYNEQFF
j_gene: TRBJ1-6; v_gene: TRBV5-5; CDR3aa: CASSLLGRDSPLHF
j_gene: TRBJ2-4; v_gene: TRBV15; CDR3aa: CATSRDRAGEDIQYF
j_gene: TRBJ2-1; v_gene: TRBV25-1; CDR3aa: CASSPRDFLYNEQFF
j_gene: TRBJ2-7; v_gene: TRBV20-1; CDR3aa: CSARGTGSYEQYF
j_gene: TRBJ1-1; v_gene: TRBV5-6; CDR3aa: CASSPTGEGTEAFF
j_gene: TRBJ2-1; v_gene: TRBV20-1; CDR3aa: CSARDPSGGPFVQFF
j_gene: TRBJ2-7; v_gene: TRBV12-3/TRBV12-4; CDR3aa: CASSWSGGAASEQYF
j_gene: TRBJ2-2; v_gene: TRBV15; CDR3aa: CATSRDRRLANELFF
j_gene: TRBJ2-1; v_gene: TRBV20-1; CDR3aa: CSARDGAAGGPVGEQFF
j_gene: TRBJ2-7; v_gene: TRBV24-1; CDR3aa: CATSDPGTGATYEQYF
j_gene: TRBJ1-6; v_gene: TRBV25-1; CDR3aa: CASSERTGGNSPLHF
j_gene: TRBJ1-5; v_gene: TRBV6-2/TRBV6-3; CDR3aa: CASSYPADQPQHF
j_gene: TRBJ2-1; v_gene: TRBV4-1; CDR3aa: CASSQGVRNEQFF
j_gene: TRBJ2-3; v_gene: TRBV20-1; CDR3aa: CSARLAGEGDTQYF
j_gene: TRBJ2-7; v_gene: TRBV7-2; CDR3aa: CASSLVGFREQYF
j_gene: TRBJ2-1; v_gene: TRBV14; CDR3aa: CASSQDRGSTYDEQFF
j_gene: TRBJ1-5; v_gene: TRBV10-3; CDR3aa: CAISELAGTGRQPQHF
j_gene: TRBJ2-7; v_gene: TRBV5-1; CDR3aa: CASSLGGSSGSDEQYF
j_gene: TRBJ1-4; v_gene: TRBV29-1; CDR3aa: CSAQGIQQGGEKLFF
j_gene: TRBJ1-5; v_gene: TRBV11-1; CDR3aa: CASSEAGGPDQPQHF
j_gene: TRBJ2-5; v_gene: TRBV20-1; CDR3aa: CSARETAGGIAETQYF
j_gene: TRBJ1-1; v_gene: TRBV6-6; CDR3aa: CASGGRGATEAFF
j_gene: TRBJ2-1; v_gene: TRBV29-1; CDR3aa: CSVSEDSYNEQFF
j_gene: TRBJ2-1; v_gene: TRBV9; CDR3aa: CASSVAQGKDNEQFF
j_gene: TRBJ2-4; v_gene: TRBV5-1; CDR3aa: CASSLAGIDIQYF
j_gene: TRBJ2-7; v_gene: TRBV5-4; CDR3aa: CASSLGGGISYEQYF
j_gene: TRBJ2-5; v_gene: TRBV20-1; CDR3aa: CSTTSGVKTQYF
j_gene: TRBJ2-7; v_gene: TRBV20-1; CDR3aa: CSASLGYEQYF
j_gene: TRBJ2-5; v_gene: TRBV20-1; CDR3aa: CSARDTKREGFGETQYF
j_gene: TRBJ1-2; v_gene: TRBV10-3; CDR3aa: CAISPGQGNYGYTF
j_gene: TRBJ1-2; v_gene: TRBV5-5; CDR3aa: CASSLAGGSNYGYTF
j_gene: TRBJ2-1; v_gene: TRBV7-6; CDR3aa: CASSGERTLSFNEQFF
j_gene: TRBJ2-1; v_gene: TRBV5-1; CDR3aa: CASSGASGRGSYNEQFF
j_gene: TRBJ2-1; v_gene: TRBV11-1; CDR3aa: CASSISKSGSSYNEQFF
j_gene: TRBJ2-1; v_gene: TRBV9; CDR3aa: CASSLTSGQGEQFF
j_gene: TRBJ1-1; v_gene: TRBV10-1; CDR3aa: CASSGDQNTEAFF